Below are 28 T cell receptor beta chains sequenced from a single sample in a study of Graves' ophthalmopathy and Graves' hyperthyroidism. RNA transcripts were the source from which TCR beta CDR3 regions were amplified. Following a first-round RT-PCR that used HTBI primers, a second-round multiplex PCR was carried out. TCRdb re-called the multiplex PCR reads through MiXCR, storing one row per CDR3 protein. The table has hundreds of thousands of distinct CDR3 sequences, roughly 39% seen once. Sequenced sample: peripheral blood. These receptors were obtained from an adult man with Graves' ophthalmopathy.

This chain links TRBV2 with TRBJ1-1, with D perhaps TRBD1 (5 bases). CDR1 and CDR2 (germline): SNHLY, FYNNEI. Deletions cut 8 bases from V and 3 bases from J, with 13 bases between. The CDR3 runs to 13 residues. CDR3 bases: TGTGCCAGCTTGGAGGGGAGGGACACTGAAGCTTTCTTT. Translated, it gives CASLEGRDTEAFF.

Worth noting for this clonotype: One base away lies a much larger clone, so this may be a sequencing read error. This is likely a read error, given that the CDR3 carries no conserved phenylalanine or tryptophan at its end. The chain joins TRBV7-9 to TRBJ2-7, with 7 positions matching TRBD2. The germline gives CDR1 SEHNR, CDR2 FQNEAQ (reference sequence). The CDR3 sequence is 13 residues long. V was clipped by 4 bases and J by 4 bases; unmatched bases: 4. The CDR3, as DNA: TGTGCCAGCAGCTCCGTCGGGGGGTACGAGCAGTACCTC. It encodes CASSSVGGYEQYL.

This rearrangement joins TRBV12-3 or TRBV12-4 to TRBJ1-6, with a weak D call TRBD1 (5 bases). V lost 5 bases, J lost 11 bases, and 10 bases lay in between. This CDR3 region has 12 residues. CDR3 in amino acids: CASSLRGAPLHF. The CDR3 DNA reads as TGTGCCAGCAGTCTCCGGGGGGCACCCCTCCACTTT.

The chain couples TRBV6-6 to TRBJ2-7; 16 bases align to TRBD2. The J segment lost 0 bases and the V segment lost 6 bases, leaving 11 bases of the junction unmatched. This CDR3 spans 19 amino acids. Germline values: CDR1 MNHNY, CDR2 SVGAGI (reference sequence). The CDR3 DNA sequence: TGTGCCAGCAGCTACCTCGGGACTAGCGGGGGGGAGAGCTCCTACGAGCAGTACTTC. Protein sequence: CASSYLGTSGGESSYEQYF.

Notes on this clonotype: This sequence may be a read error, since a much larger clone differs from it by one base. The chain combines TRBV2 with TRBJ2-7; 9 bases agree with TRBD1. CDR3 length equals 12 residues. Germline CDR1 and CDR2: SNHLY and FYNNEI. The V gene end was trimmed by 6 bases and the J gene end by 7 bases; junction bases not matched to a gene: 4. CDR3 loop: CASRDRGQEQYF. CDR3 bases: TGTGCCAGCAGGGACAGGGGTCAGGAGCAGTACTTC.

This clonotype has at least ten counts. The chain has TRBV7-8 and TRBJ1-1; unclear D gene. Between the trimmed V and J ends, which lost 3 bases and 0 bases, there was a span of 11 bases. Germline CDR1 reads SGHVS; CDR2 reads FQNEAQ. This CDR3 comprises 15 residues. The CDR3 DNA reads TGTGCCAGCAGCTTGAACAGAATTATGAACACTGAAGCTTTCTTT. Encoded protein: CASSLNRIMNTEAFF.

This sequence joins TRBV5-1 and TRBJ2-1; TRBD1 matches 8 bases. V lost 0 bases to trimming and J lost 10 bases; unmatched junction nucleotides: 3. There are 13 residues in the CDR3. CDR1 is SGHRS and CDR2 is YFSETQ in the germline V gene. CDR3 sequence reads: CASSLDRGREQFF. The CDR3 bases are TGCGCCAGCAGCTTGGACAGGGGGAGAGAGCAGTTCTTC.

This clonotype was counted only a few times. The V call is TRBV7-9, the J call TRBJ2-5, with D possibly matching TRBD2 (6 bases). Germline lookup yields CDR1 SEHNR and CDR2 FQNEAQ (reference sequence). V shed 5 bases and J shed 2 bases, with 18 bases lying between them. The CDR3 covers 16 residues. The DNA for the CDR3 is TGTGCCAGCAGCCAAGATGGCCCCGGGGGACAAGAGACCCAGTACTTC. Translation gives CASSQDGPGGQETQYF.

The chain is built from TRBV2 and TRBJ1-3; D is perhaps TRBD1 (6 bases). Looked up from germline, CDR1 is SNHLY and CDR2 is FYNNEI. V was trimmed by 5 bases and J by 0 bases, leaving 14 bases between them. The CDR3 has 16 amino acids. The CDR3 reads CASSLQGGLSGNTIYF. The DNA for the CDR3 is TGTGCCAGCAGTCTACAGGGAGGACTCTCTGGAAACACCATATATTTT.

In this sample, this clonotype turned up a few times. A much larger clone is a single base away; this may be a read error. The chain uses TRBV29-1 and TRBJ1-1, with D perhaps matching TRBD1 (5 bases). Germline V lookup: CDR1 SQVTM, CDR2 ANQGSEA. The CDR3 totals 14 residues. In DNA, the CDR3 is TGCAGCGTTGAAGATGGGGGAGAGAGGACTGAAGCTCTCTTT. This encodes CSVEDGGERTEALF.

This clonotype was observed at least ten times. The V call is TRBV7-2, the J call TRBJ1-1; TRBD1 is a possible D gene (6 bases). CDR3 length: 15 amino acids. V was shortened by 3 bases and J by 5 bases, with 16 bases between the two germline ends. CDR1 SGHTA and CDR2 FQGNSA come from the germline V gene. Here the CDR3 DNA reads TGTGCCAGCAGCTTTAGAGAGGCAGGGGAAACTGAAGCTTTCTTT. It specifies CASSFREAGETEAFF. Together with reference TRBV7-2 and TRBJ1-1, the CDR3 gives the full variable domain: GAGVSQSPSNKVTEKGKDVELRCDPISGHTALYWYRQSLGQGLEFLIYFQGNSAPDKSGLPSDRFSAERTGGSVSTLTIQRTQQEDSAVYLCASSFREAGETEAFFGQGTRLTVV.

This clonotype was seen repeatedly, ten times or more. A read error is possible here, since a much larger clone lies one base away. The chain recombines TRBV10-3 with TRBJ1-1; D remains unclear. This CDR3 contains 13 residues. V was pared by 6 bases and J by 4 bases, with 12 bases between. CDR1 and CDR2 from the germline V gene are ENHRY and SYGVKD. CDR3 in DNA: TGTGCCATCAGAGGGCAGCCAAGCACTGAAGCTTTCTTT. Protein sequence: CAIRGQPSTEAFF.

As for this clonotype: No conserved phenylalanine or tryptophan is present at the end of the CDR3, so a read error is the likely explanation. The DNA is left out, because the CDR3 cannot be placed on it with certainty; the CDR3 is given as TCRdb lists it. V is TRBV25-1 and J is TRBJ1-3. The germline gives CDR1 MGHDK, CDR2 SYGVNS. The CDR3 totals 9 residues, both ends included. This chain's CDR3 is CASSEQGRT.

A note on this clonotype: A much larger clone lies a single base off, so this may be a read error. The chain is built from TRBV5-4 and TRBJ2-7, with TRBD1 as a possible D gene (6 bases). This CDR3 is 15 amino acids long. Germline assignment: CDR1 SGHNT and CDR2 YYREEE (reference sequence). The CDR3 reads CASNLGRDNSYEQYF. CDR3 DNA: TGTGCCAGCAACTTGGGACGGGACAACTCCTACGAGCAGTACTTC.

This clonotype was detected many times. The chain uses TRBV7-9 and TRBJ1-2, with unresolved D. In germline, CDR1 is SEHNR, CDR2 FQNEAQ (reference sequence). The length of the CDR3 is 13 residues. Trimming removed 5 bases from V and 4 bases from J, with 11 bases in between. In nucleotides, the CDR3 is TGTGCCAGCAGCGCCGACAAATTCTATGGCTACACCTTC. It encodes CASSADKFYGYTF.

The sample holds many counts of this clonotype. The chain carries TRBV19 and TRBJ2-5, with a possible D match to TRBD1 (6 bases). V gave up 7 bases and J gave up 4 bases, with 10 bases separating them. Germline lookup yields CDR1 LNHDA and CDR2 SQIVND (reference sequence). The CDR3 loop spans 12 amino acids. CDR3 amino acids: CASTDRSETQYF. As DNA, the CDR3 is TGTGCCAGTACCGACAGGTCAGAGACCCAGTACTTC.

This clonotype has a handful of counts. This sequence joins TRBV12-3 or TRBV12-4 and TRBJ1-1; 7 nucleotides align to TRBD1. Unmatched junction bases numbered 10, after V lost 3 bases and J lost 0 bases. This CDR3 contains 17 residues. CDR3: CASSFSATGRMNTEAFF. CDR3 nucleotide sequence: TGTGCCAGCAGTTTTTCGGCGACAGGGAGAATGAACACTGAAGCTTTCTTT.

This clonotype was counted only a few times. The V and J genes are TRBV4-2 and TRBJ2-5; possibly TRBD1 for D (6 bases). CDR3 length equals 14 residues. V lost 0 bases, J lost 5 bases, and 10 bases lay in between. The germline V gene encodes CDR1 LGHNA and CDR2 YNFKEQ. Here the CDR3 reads CASSQDQGPETQYF. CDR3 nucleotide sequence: TGTGCCAGCAGCCAAGATCAGGGGCCGGAGACCCAGTACTTC.

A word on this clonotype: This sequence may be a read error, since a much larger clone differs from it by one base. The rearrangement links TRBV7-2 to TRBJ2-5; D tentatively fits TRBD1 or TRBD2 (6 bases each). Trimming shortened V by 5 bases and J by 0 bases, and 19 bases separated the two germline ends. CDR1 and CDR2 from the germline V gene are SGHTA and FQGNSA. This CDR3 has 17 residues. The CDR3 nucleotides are TGTGCCAGCAGCACCGGGAAGCCGGGGGCTTACCAAGAGACCCAGTACTTC. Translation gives CASSTGKPGAYQETQYF.

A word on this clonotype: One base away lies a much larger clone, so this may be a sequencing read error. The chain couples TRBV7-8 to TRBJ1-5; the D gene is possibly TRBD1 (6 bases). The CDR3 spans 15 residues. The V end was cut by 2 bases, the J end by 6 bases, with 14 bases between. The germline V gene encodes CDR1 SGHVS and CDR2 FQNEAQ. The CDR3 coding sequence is TGTGCCAGCAGCTTAATGGGGGGAGGGGGTCAGCCCCAGCATTTT. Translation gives CASSLMGGGGQPQHF.

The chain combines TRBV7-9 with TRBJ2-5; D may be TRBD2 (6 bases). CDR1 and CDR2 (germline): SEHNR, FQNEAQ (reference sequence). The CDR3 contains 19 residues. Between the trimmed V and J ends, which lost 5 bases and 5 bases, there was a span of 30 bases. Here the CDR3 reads CASSPSAGTPIPPGETQYF. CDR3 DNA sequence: TGTGCCAGCAGCCCCTCGGCCGGGACTCCCATCCCGCCCGGGGAGACCCAGTACTTC.

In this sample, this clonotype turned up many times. The CDR3 DNA reads TGTGCCATCAGTTTACAGGGAGGAGACACTGAAGCTTTCTTT. It codes for CAISLQGGDTEAFF. This chain uses TRBV10-3 with TRBJ1-1, with D perhaps matching TRBD1 (6 bases). Trimming took off 5 bases at V and 3 bases at J, with 13 bases between the two ends. The length of the CDR3 is 14 residues. Germline V gives CDR1 ENHRY, CDR2 SYGVKD.

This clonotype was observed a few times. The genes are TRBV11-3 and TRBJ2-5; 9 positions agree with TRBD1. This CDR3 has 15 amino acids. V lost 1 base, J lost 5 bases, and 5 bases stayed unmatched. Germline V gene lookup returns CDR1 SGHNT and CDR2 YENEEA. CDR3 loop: CASSLGGGQGETQYF. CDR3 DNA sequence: TGTGCCAGCAGCTTAGGTGGGGGACAGGGTGAGACCCAGTACTTC.

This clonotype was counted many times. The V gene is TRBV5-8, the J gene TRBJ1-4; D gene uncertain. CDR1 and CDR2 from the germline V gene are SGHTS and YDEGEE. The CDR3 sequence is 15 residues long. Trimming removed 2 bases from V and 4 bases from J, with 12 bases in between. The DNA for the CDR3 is TGTGCCAGCAGCTTACTTGGACGGGATAATGAAAAACTGTTTTTT. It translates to CASSLLGRDNEKLFF. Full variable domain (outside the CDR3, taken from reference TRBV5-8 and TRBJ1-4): EAGVTQSPTHLIKTRGQQATLRCSPISGHTSVYWYQQALGLGLQFLLWYDEGEERNRGNFPPRFSGRQFPNYSSELNVNALELEDSALYLCASSLLGRDNEKLFFGSGTQLSVL.

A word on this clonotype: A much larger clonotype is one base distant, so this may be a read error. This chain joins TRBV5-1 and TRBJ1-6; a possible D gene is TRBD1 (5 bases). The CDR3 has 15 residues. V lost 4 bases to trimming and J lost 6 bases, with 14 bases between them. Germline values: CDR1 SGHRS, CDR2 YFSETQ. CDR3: CASSPSAGSNSPLHF. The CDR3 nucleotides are TGCGCCAGCAGCCCCTCAGCAGGGTCTAATTCACCCCTCCACTTT.

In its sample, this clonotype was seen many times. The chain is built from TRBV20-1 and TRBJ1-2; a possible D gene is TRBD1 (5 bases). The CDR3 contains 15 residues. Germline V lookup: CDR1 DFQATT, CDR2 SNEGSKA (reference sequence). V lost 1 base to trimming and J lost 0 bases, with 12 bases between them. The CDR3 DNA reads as TGCAGTGCTAGAGGTCCAGGGCCCGCTAACTATGGCTACACCTTC. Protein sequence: CSARGPGPANYGYTF.

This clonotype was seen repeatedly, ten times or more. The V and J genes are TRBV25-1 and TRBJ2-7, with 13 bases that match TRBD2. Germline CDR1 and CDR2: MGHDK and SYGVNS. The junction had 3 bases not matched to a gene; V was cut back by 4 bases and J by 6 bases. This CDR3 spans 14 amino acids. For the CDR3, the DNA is TGTGCCAGCAGTGGGGGACTAGCGGGACTCGAGCAGTACTTC. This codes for CASSGGLAGLEQYF.

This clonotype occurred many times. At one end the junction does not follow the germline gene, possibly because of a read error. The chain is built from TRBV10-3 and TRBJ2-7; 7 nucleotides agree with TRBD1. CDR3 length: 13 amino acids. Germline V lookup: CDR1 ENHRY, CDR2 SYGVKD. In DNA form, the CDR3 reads TGTGCCAGCAGTTTTACAGGGGCCTACGAGCAGTACTTC. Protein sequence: CASSFTGAYEQYF.